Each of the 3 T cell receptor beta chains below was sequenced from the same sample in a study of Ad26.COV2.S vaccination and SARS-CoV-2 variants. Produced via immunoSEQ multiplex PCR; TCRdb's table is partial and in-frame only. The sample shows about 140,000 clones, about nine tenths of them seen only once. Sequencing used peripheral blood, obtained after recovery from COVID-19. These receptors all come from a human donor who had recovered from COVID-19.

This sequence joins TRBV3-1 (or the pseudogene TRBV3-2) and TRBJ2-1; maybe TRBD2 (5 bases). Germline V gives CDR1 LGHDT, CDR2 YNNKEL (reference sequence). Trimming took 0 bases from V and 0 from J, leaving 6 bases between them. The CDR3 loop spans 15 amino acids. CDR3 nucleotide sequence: TGTGCCAGCAGCCAAGACAGCGGCTCCTACAATGAGCAGTTCTTC. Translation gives CASSQDSGSYNEQFF.

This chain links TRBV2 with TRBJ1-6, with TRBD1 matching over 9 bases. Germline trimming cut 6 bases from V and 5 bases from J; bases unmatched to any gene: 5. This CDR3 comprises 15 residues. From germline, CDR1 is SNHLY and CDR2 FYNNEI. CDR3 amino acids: CASRGDRANNSPLHF. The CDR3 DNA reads TGTGCCAGCAGGGGGGACAGGGCAAATAATTCACCCCTCCACTTT. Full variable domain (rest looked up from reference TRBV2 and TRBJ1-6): EPEVTQTPSHQVTQMGQEVILRCVPISNHLYFYWYRQILGQKVEFLVSFYNNEISEKSEIFDDQFSVERPDGSNFTLKIRSTKLEDSAMYFCASRGDRANNSPLHFGNGTRLTVT.

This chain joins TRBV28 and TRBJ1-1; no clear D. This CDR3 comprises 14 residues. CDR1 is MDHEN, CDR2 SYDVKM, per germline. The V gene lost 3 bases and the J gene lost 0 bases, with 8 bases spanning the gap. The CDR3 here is CASSFRTVNTEAFF. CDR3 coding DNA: TGTGCCAGCAGTTTCAGGACGGTGAACACTGAAGCTTTCTTT. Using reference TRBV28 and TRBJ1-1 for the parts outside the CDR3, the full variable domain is DVKVTQSSRYLVKRTGEKVFLECVQDMDHENMFWYRQDPGLGLRLIYFSYDVKMKEKGDIPEGYSVSREKKERFSLILESASTNQTSMYLCASSFRTVNTEAFFGQGTRLTVV.